This T cell receptor (beta chain) was sequenced for a study of T cells after posttransplantation cyclophosphamide. Regarding this clone: The antigen remains unidentified.

Sequencing was performed with immunoSEQ multiplex PCR; in TCRdb, only in-frame clones are kept and a portion is missing. The sample shows some 52,000 clones, 86% of them seen only once. Findings and limits, study-wide: Recipient CMV seropositivity and CMV reactivation strongly tracked TRB clonality. Donor-recipient repertoire similarity was low at 1-2 months, rising over year one. Blood and skin or GI T cell repertoires showed limited TRB overlap.

The CDR3 extends over 16 amino acids. CDR1 and CDR2 (germline): SGHDT, YYEEEE. The V end lost 4 bases, the J end lost 4 bases, and 21 bases lay between the germline ends. The sequence was obtained from a man aged 30-40 years with a blood cancer, CMV-positive, and with a related stem cell donor. Sequencing used PBMCs. V and J are TRBV5-6 and TRBJ2-7; TRBD2 might be the D (6 bases). CDR3 sequence (DNA): TGTGCCAGCAGCCCGGACGGGCGGGGTGGGGTATACGAGCAGTACTTC. Translating gives CASSPDGRGGVYEQYF.